The 4 T cell receptor beta chains below come from one sample, sequenced in a study of CD8 T cells in ankylosing spondylitis. Using its own MiXCR run on the 5' RACE reads, TCRdb lists one record per CDR3 protein. The data show some 250,000 distinct CDR3 sequences, roughly a tenth seen once. Sample: blood, either unsorted or a sorted T cell fraction (not recorded which). Receptors were obtained from a male donor with ankylosing spondylitis or in good health (not recorded which).

The rearrangement links TRBV5-5 to TRBJ2-1; 9 nucleotides align to TRBD1. The V gene end was trimmed by 4 bases and the J gene end by 5 bases; junction bases not matched to a gene: 7. CDR1 and CDR2 (germline): SGHKS, YYEKEE (reference sequence). This CDR3 region has 15 residues. The CDR3 bases are TGTGCCAGCAGCCGAGGGACAGGGATAAACAATGAGCAGTTCTTC. It translates to CASSRGTGINNEQFF.

The chain has TRBV30 and TRBJ1-3, with TRBD1 matching over 8 bases. The germline CDR1 and CDR2 sequences are GTSNPN and SVGIG (reference sequence). V shed 1 base and J 9 bases; nucleotides not matched to a gene: 5. This CDR3 contains 13 residues. Written as DNA, the CDR3 is TGTGCCTGGAGTGGCGGACAGGGAGTCACCATATATTTT. Translation: CAWSGGQGVTIYF.

This clonotype was counted a few times. This chain uses TRBV2 with TRBJ2-2; D gene ambiguous. The ends were cut back, 6 bases at V and 4 bases at J, with 9 bases in the middle. Germline assignment: CDR1 SNHLY and CDR2 FYNNEI. There are 13 residues in the CDR3. The CDR3 protein is CASSDGSTGELFF. CDR3 DNA sequence: TGTGCCAGCAGCGACGGTTCCACCGGGGAGCTGTTTTTT.

The gene calls are TRBV12-5 and TRBJ2-1; D is possibly TRBD2 (7 bases). Per the germline V gene, CDR1 is LGHNT and CDR2 is FRNRAP. Between the trimmed V and J ends, which lost 6 bases and 1 base, there was a span of 19 bases. This CDR3 has 17 amino acids. CDR3 in DNA: TGTGCTAGTGGCGGGGGAGGGGGGCTAGTTTCCTACAATGAGCAGTTCTTC. Amino acid sequence: CASGGGGGLVSYNEQFF.